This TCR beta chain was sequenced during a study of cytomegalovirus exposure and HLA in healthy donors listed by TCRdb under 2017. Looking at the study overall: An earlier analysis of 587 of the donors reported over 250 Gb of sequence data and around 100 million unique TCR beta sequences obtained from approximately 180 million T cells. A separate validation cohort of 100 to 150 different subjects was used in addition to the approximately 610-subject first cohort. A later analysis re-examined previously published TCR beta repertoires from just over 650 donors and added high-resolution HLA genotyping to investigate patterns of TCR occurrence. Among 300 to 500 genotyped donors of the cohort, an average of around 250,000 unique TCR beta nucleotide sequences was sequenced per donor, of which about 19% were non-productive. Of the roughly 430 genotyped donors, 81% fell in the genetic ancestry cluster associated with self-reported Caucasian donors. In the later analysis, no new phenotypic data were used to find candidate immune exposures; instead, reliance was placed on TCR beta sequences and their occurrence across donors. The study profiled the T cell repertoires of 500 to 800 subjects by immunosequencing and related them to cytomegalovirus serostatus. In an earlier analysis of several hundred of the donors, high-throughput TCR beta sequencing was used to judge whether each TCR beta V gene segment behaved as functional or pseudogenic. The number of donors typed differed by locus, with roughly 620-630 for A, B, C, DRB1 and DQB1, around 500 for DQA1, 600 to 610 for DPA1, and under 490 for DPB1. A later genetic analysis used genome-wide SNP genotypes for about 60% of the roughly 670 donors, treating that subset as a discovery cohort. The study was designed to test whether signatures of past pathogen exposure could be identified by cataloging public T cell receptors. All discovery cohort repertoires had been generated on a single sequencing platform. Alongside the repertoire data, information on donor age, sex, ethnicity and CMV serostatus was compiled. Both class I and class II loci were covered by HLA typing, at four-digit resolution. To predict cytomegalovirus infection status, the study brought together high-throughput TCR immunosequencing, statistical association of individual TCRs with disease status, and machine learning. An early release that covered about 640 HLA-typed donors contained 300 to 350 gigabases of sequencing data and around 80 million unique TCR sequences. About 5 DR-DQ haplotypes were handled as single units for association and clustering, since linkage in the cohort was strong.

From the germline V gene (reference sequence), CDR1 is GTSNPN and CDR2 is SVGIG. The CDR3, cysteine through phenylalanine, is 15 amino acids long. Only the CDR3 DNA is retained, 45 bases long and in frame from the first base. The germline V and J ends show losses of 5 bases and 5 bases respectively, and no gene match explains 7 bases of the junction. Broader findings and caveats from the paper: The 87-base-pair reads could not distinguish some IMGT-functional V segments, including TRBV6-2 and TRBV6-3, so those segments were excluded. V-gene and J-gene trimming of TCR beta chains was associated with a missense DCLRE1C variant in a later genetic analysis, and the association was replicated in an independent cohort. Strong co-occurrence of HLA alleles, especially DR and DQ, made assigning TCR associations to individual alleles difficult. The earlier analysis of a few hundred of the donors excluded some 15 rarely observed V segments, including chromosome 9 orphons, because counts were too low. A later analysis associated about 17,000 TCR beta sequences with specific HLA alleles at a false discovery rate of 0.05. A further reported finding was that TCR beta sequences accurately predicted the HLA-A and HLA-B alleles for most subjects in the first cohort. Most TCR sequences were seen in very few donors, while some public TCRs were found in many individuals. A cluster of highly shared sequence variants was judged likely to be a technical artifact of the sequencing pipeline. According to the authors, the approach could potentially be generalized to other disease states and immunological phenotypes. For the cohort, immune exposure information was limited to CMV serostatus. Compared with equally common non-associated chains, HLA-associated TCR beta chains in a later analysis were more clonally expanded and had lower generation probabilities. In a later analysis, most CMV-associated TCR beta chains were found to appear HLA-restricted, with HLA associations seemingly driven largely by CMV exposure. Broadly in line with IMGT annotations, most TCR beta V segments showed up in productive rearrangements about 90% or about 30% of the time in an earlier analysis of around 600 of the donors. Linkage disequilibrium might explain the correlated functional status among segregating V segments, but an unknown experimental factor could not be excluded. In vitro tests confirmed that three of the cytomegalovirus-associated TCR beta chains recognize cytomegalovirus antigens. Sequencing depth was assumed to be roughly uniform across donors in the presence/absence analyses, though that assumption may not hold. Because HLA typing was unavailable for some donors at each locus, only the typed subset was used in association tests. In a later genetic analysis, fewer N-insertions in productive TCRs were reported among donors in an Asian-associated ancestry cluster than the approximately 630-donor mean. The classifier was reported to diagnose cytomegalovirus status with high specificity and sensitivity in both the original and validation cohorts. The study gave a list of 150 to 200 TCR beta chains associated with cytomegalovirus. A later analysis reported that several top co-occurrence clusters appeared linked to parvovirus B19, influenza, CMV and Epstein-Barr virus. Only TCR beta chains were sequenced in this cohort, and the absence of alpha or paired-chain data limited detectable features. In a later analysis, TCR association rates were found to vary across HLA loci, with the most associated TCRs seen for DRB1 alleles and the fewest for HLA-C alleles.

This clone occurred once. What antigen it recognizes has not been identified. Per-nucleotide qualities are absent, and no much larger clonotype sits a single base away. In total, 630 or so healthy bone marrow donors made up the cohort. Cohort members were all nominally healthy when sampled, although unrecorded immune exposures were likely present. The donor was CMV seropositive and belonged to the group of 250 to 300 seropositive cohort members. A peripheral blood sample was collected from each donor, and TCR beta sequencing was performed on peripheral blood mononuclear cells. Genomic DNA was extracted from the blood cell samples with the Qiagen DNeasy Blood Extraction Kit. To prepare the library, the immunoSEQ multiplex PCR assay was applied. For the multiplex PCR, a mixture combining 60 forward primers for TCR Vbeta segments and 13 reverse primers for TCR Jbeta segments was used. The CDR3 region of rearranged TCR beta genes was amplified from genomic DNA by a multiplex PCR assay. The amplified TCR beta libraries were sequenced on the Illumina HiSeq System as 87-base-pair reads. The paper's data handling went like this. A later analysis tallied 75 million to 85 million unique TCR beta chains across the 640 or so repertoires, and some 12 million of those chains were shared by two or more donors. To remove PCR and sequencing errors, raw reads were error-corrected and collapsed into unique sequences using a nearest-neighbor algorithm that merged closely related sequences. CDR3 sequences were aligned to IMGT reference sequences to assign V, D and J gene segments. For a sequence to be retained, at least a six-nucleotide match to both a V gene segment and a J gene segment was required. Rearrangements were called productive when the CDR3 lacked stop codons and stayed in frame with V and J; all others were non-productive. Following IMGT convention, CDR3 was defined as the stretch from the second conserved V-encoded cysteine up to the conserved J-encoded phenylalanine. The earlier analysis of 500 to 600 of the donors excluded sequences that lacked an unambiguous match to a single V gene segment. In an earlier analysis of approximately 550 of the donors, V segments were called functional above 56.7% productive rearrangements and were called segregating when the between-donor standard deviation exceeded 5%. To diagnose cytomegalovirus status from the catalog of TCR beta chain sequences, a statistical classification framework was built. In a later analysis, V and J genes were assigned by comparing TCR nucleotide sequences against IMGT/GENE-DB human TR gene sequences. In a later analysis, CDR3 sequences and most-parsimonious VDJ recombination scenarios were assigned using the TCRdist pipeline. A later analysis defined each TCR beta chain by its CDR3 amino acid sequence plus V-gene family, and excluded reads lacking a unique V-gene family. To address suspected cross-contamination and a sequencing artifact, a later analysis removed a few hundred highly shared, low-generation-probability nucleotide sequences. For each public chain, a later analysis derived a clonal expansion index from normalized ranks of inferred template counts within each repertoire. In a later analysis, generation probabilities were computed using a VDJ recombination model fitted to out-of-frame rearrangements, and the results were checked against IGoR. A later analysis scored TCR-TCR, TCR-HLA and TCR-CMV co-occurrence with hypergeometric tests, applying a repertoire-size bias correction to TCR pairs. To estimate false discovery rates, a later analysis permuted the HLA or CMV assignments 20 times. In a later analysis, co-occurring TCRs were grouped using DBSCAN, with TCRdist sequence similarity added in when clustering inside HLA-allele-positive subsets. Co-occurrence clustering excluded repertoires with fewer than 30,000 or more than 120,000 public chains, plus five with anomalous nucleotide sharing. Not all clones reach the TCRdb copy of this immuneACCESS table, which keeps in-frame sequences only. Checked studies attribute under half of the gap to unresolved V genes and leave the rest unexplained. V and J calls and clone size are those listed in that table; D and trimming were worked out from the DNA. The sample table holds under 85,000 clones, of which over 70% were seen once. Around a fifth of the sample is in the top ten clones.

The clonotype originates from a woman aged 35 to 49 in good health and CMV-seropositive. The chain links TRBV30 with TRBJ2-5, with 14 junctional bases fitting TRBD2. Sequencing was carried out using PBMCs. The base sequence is TGTGCCTGGGCTCCGGGACTAGCGGGAGTTGAGACCCAGTACTTC. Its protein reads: CAWAPGLAGVETQYF. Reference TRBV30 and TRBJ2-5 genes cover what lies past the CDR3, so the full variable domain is SQTIHQWPATLVQPVGSPLSLECTVEGTSNPNLYWYRQAAGRGLQLLFYSVGIGQISSEVPQNLSASRPQDRQFILSSKKLLLSDSGFYLCAWAPGLAGVETQYFGPGTRLLVL.